This T cell receptor (beta chain) came from a study of cytomegalovirus exposure and HLA in healthy donors. A multiplex PCR was run with 60 Vbeta primers and 13 Jbeta primers. The table came from immunoSEQ multiplex PCR; TCRdb's copy has only in-frame clones and leaves some out. This table has some 100,000 clones, over 65% appearing once. Comment on this clone: Its specificity is unknown.

Study-level findings and limits: When analyzed later, a missense DCLRE1C variant was found to be linked to TCR beta V- and J-gene trimming.

CDR1 SGHAT and CDR2 FQNNGV come from the germline V gene. The CDR3 length is 12 residues. The V gene end was trimmed by 5 bases and the J gene end by 9 bases; junction bases not matched to a gene: 3. The clonotype originates from a woman aged 40 to 50 in good health and CMV-seropositive. Sequenced material: PBMCs. The chain links TRBV11-2 to TRBJ2-7; TRBD2 matches 11 bases. CDR3 in amino acids: CASSGSGRVQYF. The CDR3 coding sequence is TGTGCCAGCAGCGGTAGCGGGAGGGTGCAGTACTTC. Using reference TRBV11-2 and TRBJ2-7 for the parts outside the CDR3, the full variable domain is EAGVAQSPRYKIIEKRQSVAFWCNPISGHATLYWYQQILGQGPKLLIQFQNNGVVDDSQLPKDRFSAERLKGVDSTLKIQPAKLEDSAVYLCASSGSGRVQYFGPGTRLTVT.